This note documents a single TCR beta chain sequence. Its antigen is currently unknown. The same CDR3 arises from other DNA sequences in this sample as well. The study drew its donors from healthy HIV-negative adults without recent acute infections or vaccinations. Measured with immunoSEQ multiplex PCR; TCRdb has only the in-frame clones, and not every one. Of 2 million to 2.5 million clones listed, about 90% are singletons. The data are from a study of shared clonotypes between healthy human individuals. General study findings and limits: Lower generation probabilities were found for non-shared clonotypes than for those shared by all four donors.

The CDR3 runs to 16 residues. V shed 3 bases, J shed 4 bases, and the junction held 3 bases outside the gene matches. Germline CDR1 reads KGHSH; CDR2 reads LQKENI. Material for sequencing was naive CD4+ T cells from PBMCs. Subset specified: CD45RA+ positively selected. The chain joins TRBV18 to TRBJ2-1; 13 positions agree with TRBD2. The sequence came from a man between 18 and 35 years old in good health. Some clones in this sample may be carry-over from other donors' samples. The CDR3: CASSPGTSGTYNEQFF. CDR3 DNA: TGTGCCAGCTCACCCGGGACTAGCGGGACTTACAATGAGCAGTTCTTC.